In this sample, the clone carrying this TCR beta chain turned up once. The entry originates in a study of shared T cell receptors in the human thymus. Germline CDR1 SNHLY, CDR2 FYNNEI. This CDR3 spans 14 amino acids. V lost 5 bases, J lost 11 bases, and 12 bases stayed unmatched. Produced via immunoSEQ multiplex PCR; TCRdb's table is partial and in-frame only. In the table there are 500,000 to 550,000 clones, more than 75% of which are singletons. The sample also formed part of further work on human thymus T cells. That paper states: Related research examined unrelated individuals and reported that their thymic repertoires overlapped highly.

The sample taken for sequencing was thymocytes. This TCR derives from a boy younger than two with a congenital heart defect. This rearrangement joins TRBV2 to TRBJ1-1, with TRBD1 identical over 9 bases. CDR3 in amino acids: CASSSWGQGLGAFF. In DNA form, the CDR3 reads TGTGCCAGCAGTTCCTGGGGACAGGGCCTAGGGGCTTTCTTT.